This section outlines one TCR beta chain sequence together with its context. Its antigen is not known. This entry comes from a study of metastatic and nonmetastatic thyroid tumors. At the level of the study: Where malignant and benign thyroid patients were concerned, repertoires were compared across blood and tumor or nodule tissue.

Overall study results and limits: Benign nodules reportedly had significantly lower TCR beta diversity than malignant thyroid tumors in blood and tumor.

Per the original methods: Using the CDR3 differences seen across clinicopathological groups, the authors built a distant-metastasis classifier for papillary thyroid cancer, which was meant to discriminate distant-metastatic patients. TCRdb re-called the PCR reads through MiXCR. TCRdb assigned the V and J calls; the authors' analysis was not used. The sample comprises some 17,000 clones, about a quarter of which are singletons, and around 9.9% rests with the top ten. The CDR3 covers 17 residues. The V end was cut by 2 bases, the J end by 0 bases, with 16 bases between. Germline loops: CDR1 SGHAT, CDR2 FQNNGV. Thyroid surgery had not been preceded by any treatment in any patient.

The TCR sequence derives from a male donor with papillary thyroid cancer or a benign thyroid nodule (not recorded which). Some clones in this sample may be carry-over from other donors' samples. The chain uses TRBV11-2 and TRBJ1-1, with a tentative D call TRBD1 (5 bases). The source material was blood. The CDR3 protein is CASSLPGAVGMNTEAFF. The CDR3, as DNA: TGTGCCAGCAGCTTACCTGGGGCTGTAGGCATGAACACTGAAGCTTTCTTT.